Below, one T cell receptor (beta chain) is given with its context. Authors' processing steps: Estimated nucleated cell counts came from reference gene primer amplification. The repertoire was sequenced with immunoSEQ multiplex PCR; TCRdb's copy has only in-frame clones and lacks some. The D gene and trimming were derived from the DNA, and the V and J assignments and clone size from that table. The table has fewer than 200,000 clones, under 85% seen once. This sample stems from a study of blood T cell repertoires in COVID-19. Patients from Seattle were sampled longitudinally, starting during active infection. This receptor was obtained from a woman aged 70 to 79 with COVID-19, enrolled during active disease. Sequenced sample: peripheral blood.

The CDR3 coding sequence is TGTGCCAGCAGTTACTCGCGGGTGACTGAGCAGTTCTTC. Translation gives CASSYSRVTEQFF. V usage is TRBV6-5 and J usage is TRBJ2-1; possible D gene TRBD2, 5 bases. The germline V gene encodes CDR1 MNHEY and CDR2 SVGAGI. V lost 0 bases and J lost 9, with 9 bases in between. The CDR3 runs 13 residues.